These 20 T cell receptor beta chains share one sample of origin, sequenced in a study of blood T cell repertoires in COVID-19. Produced via immunoSEQ multiplex PCR; TCRdb's table is partial and in-frame only. The sample holds 80,000 to 90,000 clones, approximately 86% seen once. The sequenced sample consisted of peripheral blood. The receptors originated from a man aged 80 or over with active or convalescent COVID-19.

The sample holds one count of this clone. In nucleotides, the CDR3 is TGTGCCAGCTCTCTAGGAAGACTAGCCAAAAACATTCAGTACTTC. It codes for CASSLGRLAKNIQYF. The V gene is TRBV18, the J gene TRBJ2-4; D gene ambiguous. Germline loops: CDR1 KGHSH, CDR2 LQKENI. The CDR3 length is 15 residues. Trimming cost V 6 bases and J 0 bases, with 12 bases left between them.

CDR3 amino acids: CSVRGGATYNEQFF. CDR3 coding DNA: TGCAGCGTCCGTGGCGGGGCCACCTACAATGAGCAGTTCTTC. The rearrangement joins TRBV29-1 to TRBJ2-1; tentatively, D is TRBD2 (6 bases). The CDR3 length is 14 residues. V dropped 6 bases and J dropped 2 bases, with 14 bases sitting between them. Germline V gene data show CDR1 as SQVTM and CDR2 as ANQGSEA.

The genes are TRBV5-4 and TRBJ1-1, with TRBD1 as a possible D gene (5 bases). The germline V and J ends were trimmed by 0 bases and 5 bases, with 14 bases remaining between them. CDR1 and CDR2 from the germline V gene are SGHNT and YYREEE (reference sequence). This CDR3 is built from 15 residues. CDR3 protein: CASSLAKQGGTEAFF. CDR3 DNA: TGTGCCAGCAGCTTGGCCAAGCAGGGAGGGACTGAAGCTTTCTTT.

J is TRBJ2-1 and V is TRBV5-1; unclear D gene. The CDR3 consists of 14 residues. Trimming pared 0 bases from V and 2 bases from J, leaving 6 bases between. Germline loops: CDR1 SGHRS, CDR2 YFSETQ. The CDR3 nucleotides are TGCGCCAGCAGCTTGGCCGACACCTACAATGAGCAGTTCTTC. Its translation: CASSLADTYNEQFF. Together with reference TRBV5-1 and TRBJ2-1, the CDR3 gives the full variable domain: KAGVTQTPRYLIKTRGQQVTLSCSPISGHRSVSWYQQTPGQGLQFLFEYFSETQRNKGNFPGRFSGRQFSNSRSEMNVSTLELGDSALYLCASSLADTYNEQFFGPGTRLTVL.

This chain joins TRBV6-5 and TRBJ1-1, with 8 bases that match TRBD1. CDR1 MNHEY and CDR2 SVGAGI come from the germline V gene. With V trimmed by 2 bases and J by 2 bases, 4 bases remained unmatched. The CDR3 is made up of 15 amino acids. CDR3 sequence: CASSYNRGGNTEAFF. CDR3 coding DNA: TGTGCCAGCAGTTACAACAGGGGGGGAAACACTGAAGCTTTCTTT.

This rearrangement joins TRBV5-4 to TRBJ2-1; 8 positions agree with TRBD1. Germline CDR1 is SGHNT and CDR2 is YYREEE (reference sequence). There are 15 residues in the CDR3. Trimming took 1 base from V and 5 from J; bases not matched to a gene: 5. The CDR3 sequence is CASSLSWTGNNEQFF. In nucleotides, the CDR3 is TGTGCCAGCAGCTTGTCATGGACAGGGAACAATGAGCAGTTCTTC.

The chain combines TRBV29-1 with TRBJ1-2, with D perhaps matching TRBD1 (5 bases). CDR1 SQVTM and CDR2 ANQGSEA come from the germline V gene. The germline V and J ends were trimmed by 4 bases and 4 bases, with 16 bases remaining between them. The CDR3 contains 14 residues. Written as DNA, the CDR3 is TGCAGCGTTGTGGGGGGGAACCGGGTCTATGGCTACACCTTC. Translated, it gives CSVVGGNRVYGYTF.

J is TRBJ1-4 and V is TRBV5-1, with TRBD1 matching 9 bases. The V segment lost 2 bases and the J segment 7 bases; nucleotides outside the gene matches: 9. Germline lookup yields CDR1 SGHRS and CDR2 YFSETQ. The CDR3 is 16 amino acids. The CDR3 DNA sequence: TGCGCCAGCAGCTTTGGCCCGACAGGGGGGTCTGAAAAACTGTTTTTT. Protein: CASSFGPTGGSEKLFF.

The chain couples TRBV2 to TRBJ1-6; D not resolved. CDR1 is SNHLY, CDR2 FYNNEI, per germline. Deletions cut 5 bases from V and 14 bases from J, with 13 bases between. The CDR3 is 12 residues long. The CDR3 loop reads CASSPGVSALHF. The DNA of the CDR3 is TGTGCCAGCAGTCCTGGGGTTAGCGCCCTCCACTTT.

The gene calls are TRBV29-1 and TRBJ2-3, with D possibly TRBD2 on 6 matching bases. CDR3 length equals 14 residues. V lost 2 bases and J 1 base, leaving 10 bases between the germline ends. From germline, CDR1 is SQVTM and CDR2 ANQGSEA. Written as DNA, the CDR3 is TGCAGCGTTGAAATGATAGCGGGCACAGATACGCAGTATTTT. Translating it yields CSVEMIAGTDTQYF.

The J gene is TRBJ1-4, the V gene TRBV7-8, with D perhaps matching TRBD1 (6 bases). V lost 5 bases and J 8 bases, leaving 15 bases between the germline ends. CDR3 length: 14 amino acids. Germline V lookup: CDR1 SGHVS, CDR2 FQNEAQ. CDR3 residues: CASSIQGISEKLFF. The CDR3 coding sequence is TGTGCCAGCAGCATACAGGGTATCTCCGAAAAACTGTTTTTT.

This chain connects TRBV9 to TRBJ2-3; 8 bases match TRBD2. After removal of 1 base from V and 5 bases from J, the junction contained 6 bases not matched to a gene. CDR3 length equals 15 residues. CDR1 is SGDLS, CDR2 YYNGEE, per germline. CDR3 region: CASSVHGRAIDTQYF. In nucleotides, the CDR3 is TGTGCCAGCAGCGTACACGGGAGGGCCATAGATACGCAGTATTTT.

Remarks on this clone: One end of the junction fails to match germline, which may point to a read error. The rearrangement links TRBV9 to TRBJ1-1; 9 bases fit TRBD1. Germline lookup yields CDR1 SGDLS and CDR2 YYNGEE. CDR3 length equals 11 residues. CDR3 amino acids: CASSRDRGVSF. Written as DNA, the CDR3 is TGTGCCAGCAGTCGCGACAGGGGGGTTAGCTTT.

J is TRBJ1-4 and V is TRBV11-2; 10 bases match TRBD1. Germline CDR1 is SGHAT and CDR2 is FQNNGV. The CDR3 has 16 residues. Losses at the gene ends were 6 bases for V and 4 bases for J; bases not matched to a gene: 8. CDR3 in DNA: TGTGCCAGCAGGGACAGGGGGGGCATGGATAATGAAAAACTGTTTTTT. This encodes CASRDRGGMDNEKLFF.

This chain links TRBV12-3 or TRBV12-4 with TRBJ1-1; possible D gene TRBD1, 6 bases. Trimming cost V 8 bases and J 8 bases, with 12 bases left between them. This CDR3 comprises 11 residues. CDR3 sequence (DNA): TGTGCCAGCCAACAGGGTAGAGAAGCTTTCTTT. Its protein product is CASQQGREAFF.

This chain connects TRBV11-2 to TRBJ1-4, with D perhaps TRBD1 (5 bases). With 5 bases removed from V and 5 bases from J, the gap between germline ends came to 12 bases. The CDR3 contains 14 residues. In germline, CDR1 is SGHAT, CDR2 FQNNGV. The CDR3 DNA reads as TGTGCCAGCAGCCCCCGACAGAGAAATGAAAAACTGTTTTTT. It codes for CASSPRQRNEKLFF. Supplemented by reference TRBV11-2 and TRBJ1-4, the full variable domain reads EAGVAQSPRYKIIEKRQSVAFWCNPISGHATLYWYQQILGQGPKLLIQFQNNGVVDDSQLPKDRFSAERLKGVDSTLKIQPAKLEDSAVYLCASSPRQRNEKLFFGSGTQLSVL.

This sequence joins TRBV7-9 and TRBJ2-1; 9 positions agree with TRBD2. This CDR3 spans 16 amino acids. Trimming at V came to 1 base and at J to 9 bases, leaving 10 bases not matched to a gene. Germline loops: CDR1 SEHNR, CDR2 FQNEAQ (reference sequence). The CDR3 bases are TGTGCCAGCAGCTTAGGGGGAGCTAGCGGGACGGTTGAGCAGTTCTTC. Translating gives CASSLGGASGTVEQFF. The full variable domain, its missing parts supplied by reference TRBV7-9 and TRBJ2-1, is DTGVSQNPRHKITKRGQNVTFRCDPISEHNRLYWYRQTLGQGPEFLTYFQNEAQLEKSRLLSDRFSAERPKGSFSTLEIQRTEQGDSAMYLCASSLGGASGTVEQFFGPGTRLTVL.

J is TRBJ2-1 and V is TRBV7-2, with a tentative D call TRBD2 (5 bases). Germline CDR1 and CDR2: SGHTA and FQGNSA. The CDR3 extends over 12 amino acids. V lost 8 bases and J 8 bases, leaving 13 bases between the germline ends. CDR3 amino acids: CASGRSDHEQFF. In nucleotides, the CDR3 is TGTGCCAGCGGGAGATCGGACCATGAGCAGTTCTTC. Complete variable domain (other parts from reference TRBV7-2 and TRBJ2-1): GAGVSQSPSNKVTEKGKDVELRCDPISGHTALYWYRQSLGQGLEFLIYFQGNSAPDKSGLPSDRFSAERTGGSVSTLTIQRTQQEDSAVYLCASGRSDHEQFFGPGTRLTVL.

The rearrangement uses TRBV3-1 (or the pseudogene TRBV3-2) and TRBJ2-5; weak D call: TRBD2 (6 bases). V was pared by 1 base and J by 5 bases, with 11 bases between. Germline V lookup: CDR1 LGHDT, CDR2 YNNKEL (reference sequence). This CDR3 spans 14 amino acids. The CDR3, as DNA: TGTGCCAGCAGCCAAGTGGAGGGGAAGGAGACCCAGTACTTC. It translates to CASSQVEGKETQYF.

The V gene is TRBV2, the J gene TRBJ1-2, with TRBD1 matching over 7 bases. CDR3 length equals 14 residues. The trim removed 4 bases at V and 7 bases at J, leaving 9 bases unmatched. The germline CDR1 and CDR2 sequences are SNHLY and FYNNEI. The CDR3 sequence is CASSVDPHRGGYTF. The CDR3 DNA is TGTGCCAGCAGTGTCGATCCTCACAGGGGTGGCTACACCTTC.